Given below is one T cell receptor (beta chain) in context. Its antigen is unidentified. This CDR3 contains 13 residues. Germline loops: CDR1 MNHEY, CDR2 SVGAGI. The V segment lost 7 bases and the J segment 3 bases; nucleotides outside the gene matches: 2. The sample comes from a study of T cells in localized non-small cell lung cancer. Overall study findings and caveats: Measurement of T cell clonality placed uninvolved adjacent lung highest, above the level in tumor.

TCRdb keeps only in-frame clones here, not all; method: immunoSEQ multiplex PCR. Altogether about 59,000 clones are present, 90% being singletons, with the ten largest covering about 2%. The sample in question was peripheral blood, obtained before any cancer treatment. This sequence was found in a woman aged 40-69 years with stage I lung adenocarcinoma. The chain joins TRBV6-5 to TRBJ1-5; 8 bases agree with TRBD1. The CDR3 loop reads CASTTGANQPQHF. CDR3 nucleotides: TGTGCCAGCACGACAGGGGCCAATCAGCCCCAGCATTTT.